This is a list of T cell receptor beta chains from one sample in a study of identical twins. TCRdb re-called the 5' RACE reads with MiXCR, one entry per CDR3 protein. The table lists fewer than 250,000 distinct CDR3 sequences, around 15% of them singletons. The same specimen was also included in a second study, on T cells expressing NK-cell markers.

Sequences were obtained from CD8+ T cells sorted from blood. The source is a woman under 30 in good health. Both conserved end residues are part of each CDR3. A D gene is named only where the DNA matches it firmly. Clone size is not always given. Where it is, it says once, few, many or a class for expanded clones.

>TRBV6-5|many|TRBJ1-5|-
TGTGCCAGCAGTTACCCCTTTGCCAGGGGCGATAATCAGCCCCAGCATTTT
CASSYPFARGDNQPQHF
>TRBV4-3|few|TRBJ2-7|-
TGCGCCAGCAGCCAAGATGAGGGTGTCTCCTACGAGCAGTACTTC
CASSQDEGVSYEQYF
>TRBV20-1|many|TRBJ2-5|-
TGCAGTGCAGACCGGACTACCCTTGGGACCCAGTACTTC
CSADRTTLGTQYF
>TRBV10-1|-|TRBJ2-3|-
TGCGCCAGCAGTGCGGCCCGCACAGATACGCAGTATTTT
CASSAARTDTQYF
>TRBV9|few|TRBJ1-2|-
TGTGCCAGCAGCGTTTCCGAAAGGAACTATGGCTACACCTTC
CASSVSERNYGYTF
>TRBV4-3|-|TRBJ2-7|TRBD2
TGCGCCAGCAGCCAAGATCGAGGCGGGAGGCTCTACGAGCAGTACTTC
CASSQDRGGRLYEQYF
>TRBV3-1|few|TRBJ2-1|TRBD2
TGTGCCAGCAGCCAAGTGACTAGCGGGAGACTCAATGAGCAGTTCTTC
CASSQVTSGRLNEQFF
>TRBV12-3/TRBV12-4|few|TRBJ2-1|TRBD2
TGTGCCAGCATCCCCTCTAGCGGGCTTTACAATGAGCAGTTCTTC
CASIPSSGLYNEQFF
>TRBV3-1|few|TRBJ2-5|-
TGTGCCAGCAGCCACAGGGTAGAGACCCAGTACTTC
CASSHRVETQYF
>TRBV5-4|-|TRBJ2-1|-
TGTGCCAGCAGCTTAGAGGCGGGAGAGCAGTTCTTC
CASSLEAGEQFF
>TRBV19|few|TRBJ2-7|TRBD2
TGTGCCAGCGGGGCGGGAGCGGGAACGGTCGAGCAGTACTTC
CASGAGAGTVEQYF
>TRBV7-8|few|TRBJ2-1|TRBD2
TGTGCCAGCAGCCAGAGGCTAGCGGCCAGAGAGCAGTTCTTC
CASSQRLAAREQFF
>TRBV9|few|TRBJ2-7|TRBD1
TGTGCCAGCAGCGCGCCGGGACAGGTTCAGTACTTC
CASSAPGQVQYF
>TRBV7-9|few|TRBJ2-7|-
TGTGCCAGCAGCCTTTCAGGACAGTACTCCTACGAGCAGTACTTC
CASSLSGQYSYEQYF
>TRBV11-2|-|TRBJ2-1|TRBD2
TGTGCCAGCAGCTTTTGGCGGGAGGACCACAATGAGCAGTTCTTC
CASSFWREDHNEQFF
>TRBV28|many|TRBJ1-5|-
TGTGCCAGCAGTCTCCAGGGGTATGACAATCAGCCCCAGCATTTT
CASSLQGYDNQPQHF
>TRBV6-5|-|TRBJ2-7|TRBD1
TGTGCCAGCAGTTACGGGCGGACAGGTCCTGGAAACGAGCAGTACTTC
CASSYGRTGPGNEQYF
>TRBV29-1|many|TRBJ2-1|TRBD2
TGCAGCGTCCTTAGCGGGAGGGCCTTCTATGAGCAGTTCTTC
CSVLSGRAFYEQFF
>TRBV13|few|TRBJ2-1|-
TGTGCCAGCAGCTTAGGCGGGGGAGCGGGCCACAATGAGCAGTTCTTC
CASSLGGGAGHNEQFF
>TRBV6-5|few|TRBJ2-1|TRBD2
TGTGCCAGCAGTTCCCCTAGCGGGTACAATGAGCAGTTCTTC
CASSSPSGYNEQFF
>TRBV27|-|TRBJ1-1|-
TGTGCCAGCAGTTTAGTTCGGGGGCACACTGAAGCTTTCTTT
CASSLVRGHTEAFF
>TRBV12-3/TRBV12-4|many|TRBJ1-1|-
TGTGCCAGCAGTTTATCCACTGAAGCTTTCTTT
CASSLSTEAFF
>TRBV29-1|-|TRBJ2-1|-
TGCAGCGTCGCAGGGACCTCCAACATAGGTGACAATGAGCAGTTCTTC
CSVAGTSNIGDNEQFF
>TRBV20-1|-|TRBJ2-7|-
TGCAGTGGAGAGGTTAGCTCCTACGAGCAGTACTTC
CSGEVSSYEQYF
>TRBV4-1|-|TRBJ2-1|-
TGCGCCAGCAGCCAAGTCCATAGCTCCTACAATGAGCAGTTCTTC
CASSQVHSSYNEQFF
>TRBV27|many|TRBJ2-2|-
TGTGCCAGCGCGGCACCCGGGGAGCTGTTTTTT
CASAAPGELFF